This TCR beta chain was captured in a study of early T cells in non-severe SARS-CoV-2 infection. The TCR library protocol attached unique molecular identifiers to the individual cDNA molecules. MiXCR was run by TCRdb on the 5' RACE reads, yielding one entry per CDR3 protein. The repertoire holds roughly 53,000 distinct CDR3 sequences, with approximately 12% as singletons. J gave up 3 bases and V 5 bases, and 3 bases lay outside the gene matches. This CDR3 comprises 13 residues. Germline values: CDR1 SEHNR, CDR2 FQNEAQ (reference sequence). Study-wide results and limits: Clonotype matching in VDJdb favored anti-spike CD8 responses and did not capture private and CD4 specificities.

This clonotype was observed a few times. Its antigen is still unknown. The receptor comes from an adult who was a healthcare worker with PCR-confirmed SARS-CoV-2 infection or an uninfected control (not recorded which). Sequenced here: whole blood, sampled at baseline. The chain joins TRBV7-9 to TRBJ2-7, with 8 bases matching TRBD1. The CDR3 loop is CASSRQGRYEQYF. CDR3 nucleotide sequence: TGTGCCAGCAGCCGACAGGGGCGCTACGAGCAGTACTTC.